Described below is a single T cell receptor (beta chain) sequence and its context. Its antigen remains undetermined. No much larger clonotype is one base removed from it; base qualities were not supplied. V is trimmed back by 3 bases and J by 8 bases, and the junction contains 3 bases that no gene match accounts for. The CDR3 runs 15 residues from the cysteine to the phenylalanine. Only the CDR3 DNA stays, 45 bases, in frame from base 1. The germline V gene sets CDR1 to SGHAT and CDR2 to FQNNGV. The record originates from a study of response to subunit inactivated influenza vaccine (dated by TCRdb to 2016 to 2018). The study in broad terms: To follow how T cells responded to a trivalent subunit inactivated influenza vaccine, the researchers relied on deep quantitative profiling of the T cell receptor repertoire.

The library was built by means of RT-PCR. Sequencing was carried out with an Illumina HiSeq 2500. The public reads were run again by TCRdb, first through fastp at Q25 and then through MiXCR, and only productive beta chains were kept. When rows share a CDR3 protein, they turn into one entry using the most common DNA and genes. The sample contains a few hundred thousand distinct CDR3 sequences, around 9.9% of them found a single time. Approximately 12% of the sample is held by the ten biggest clonotypes. Per the publication, the time point label means: 45 days after influenza vaccine administration. General study outcomes and caveats: It was suggested by the authors that each seasonal influenza vaccination may recruit only a limited number of new T cells.

The rearranged segments are TRBV11-2 and TRBJ2-1; 14 bases in between match TRBD2. This clonotype originated in a middle-aged man who received an inactivated influenza vaccine. Donor details come from another sample of the same person, matched by shared clones. The sample here was PBMCs from blood, taken about 6 weeks after vaccination. Read as DNA, the sequence is TGTGCCAGCAGCTTGGGACTAGCGGGGGCCGATGAGCAGTTCTTC. It translates as CASSLGLAGADEQFF.